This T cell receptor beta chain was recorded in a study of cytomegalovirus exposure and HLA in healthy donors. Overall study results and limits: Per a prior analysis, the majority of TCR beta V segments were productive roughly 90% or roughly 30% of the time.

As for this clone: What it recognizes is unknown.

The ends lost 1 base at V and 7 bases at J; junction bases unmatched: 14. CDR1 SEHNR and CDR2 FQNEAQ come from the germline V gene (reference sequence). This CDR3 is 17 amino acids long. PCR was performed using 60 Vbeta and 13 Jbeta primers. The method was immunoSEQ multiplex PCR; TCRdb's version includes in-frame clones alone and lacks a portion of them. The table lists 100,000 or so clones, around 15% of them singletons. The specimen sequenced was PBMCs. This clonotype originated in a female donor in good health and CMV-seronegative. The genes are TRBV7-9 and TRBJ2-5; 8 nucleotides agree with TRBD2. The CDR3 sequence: CASSLESLAGRLGTQYF. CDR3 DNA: TGTGCCAGCAGCTTAGAAAGTCTAGCGGGTCGCCTGGGGACCCAGTACTTC.